These 8 T cell receptor beta chains were sequenced from one sample in a study of beta chain features in type 1 diabetes. The investigators reverse transcribed all of the isolated RNA, so they sequenced expressed TCRB transcripts. Measured with immunoSEQ multiplex PCR; TCRdb has only the in-frame clones, and not every one. The table shows 310,000 or so clones, with around 10% occurring only once. Sequenced input: naive CD4+ T cells from blood. These receptors all stem from a woman aged 25-40 years in good health.

This chain connects TRBV18 to TRBJ2-1; 8 positions match TRBD2. Germline CDR1 reads KGHSH; CDR2 reads LQKENI. The CDR3 is made up of 17 amino acids. Trimming took 6 bases from V and 6 from J; bases not matched to a gene: 16. CDR3 protein: CASSRERGNYVSNEQFF. The CDR3 DNA reads TGTGCCAGCTCGAGAGAGCGGGGGAACTACGTCTCCAATGAGCAGTTCTTC.

This rearrangement joins TRBV5-1 to TRBJ2-7; D might be TRBD1 (6 bases). The CDR3 consists of 14 residues. Trimming took 4 bases from V and 5 from J, leaving 16 bases between them. Germline V gene data show CDR1 as SGHRS and CDR2 as YFSETQ. CDR3 protein: CASSQQGVSDEQYF. The DNA of the CDR3 is TGCGCCAGCAGCCAACAGGGAGTTTCGGACGAGCAGTACTTC.

There are a few counts of this clone. The genes are TRBV4-3 and TRBJ1-5; D is ambiguous. CDR1 is LGHNA and CDR2 is YSLEER in the germline V gene. Between the trimmed V and J ends, which lost 0 bases and 4 bases, there was a span of 7 bases. The CDR3 is 14 residues long. CDR3 amino acids: CASSQDGRNQPQHF. CDR3 sequence (DNA): TGCGCCAGCAGCCAAGATGGCAGGAATCAGCCCCAGCATTTT.

The gene calls are TRBV4-2 and TRBJ2-3; 7 positions match TRBD2. Germline V gene sequence: CDR1 LGHNA, CDR2 YNFKEQ. This CDR3 spans 17 amino acids. Trimming took 7 bases from V and 0 from J; bases not matched to a gene: 13. The CDR3 spells CASTFSGKGSSTDTQYF. Written as DNA, the CDR3 is TGTGCCAGCACTTTCAGCGGGAAGGGGTCTAGCACAGATACGCAGTATTTT.

The chain carries TRBV6-1 and TRBJ2-1; 12 bases are shared with TRBD2. Looked up from germline, CDR1 is MNHNS and CDR2 is SASEGT. The length of the CDR3 is 17 residues. The V and J ends lost 0 bases and 9 bases, in that order; junction bases with no gene match: 9. Written as DNA, the CDR3 is TGTGCCAGCAGTGAAGCTAACCTAGCGGGAGGGCGGGGTGAGCAGTTCTTC. It specifies CASSEANLAGGRGEQFF.

This clone turned up a few times. V gene TRBV11-2 combines with J gene TRBJ1-4, with TRBD1 matching over 7 bases. Germline CDR1 is SGHAT and CDR2 is FQNNGV. This CDR3 spans 13 amino acids. J was trimmed by 2 bases and V by 8 bases; bases with no gene match: 2. The CDR3 bases are TGTGCCAGCGGGACAGCGACTAATGAAAAACTGTTTTTT. Translation: CASGTATNEKLFF.

This clone was picked up a small number of times. The chain employs TRBV27 and TRBJ2-7; weak D call: TRBD1 (6 bases). Germline-derived CDR1 and CDR2 are MNHEY and SMNVEV (reference sequence). This CDR3 region has 14 residues. V lost 5 bases to trimming and J lost 3 bases, with 14 bases between them. The DNA of the CDR3 is TGTGCCAGCAGTCCTCGAGCAGGGGACTACGAGCAGTACTTC. Its protein product is CASSPRAGDYEQYF.

The chain carries TRBV5-1 and TRBJ2-3; weak D call: TRBD1 (5 bases). The CDR3 covers 15 residues. With 1 base removed from V and 2 bases from J, the gap between germline ends came to 11 bases. CDR1 is SGHRS, CDR2 YFSETQ, per germline. The CDR3: CASSLSIGVTDTQYF. The CDR3 bases are TGCGCCAGCAGCTTGAGCATAGGGGTCACAGATACGCAGTATTTT. Full variable domain (missing parts from reference TRBV5-1 and TRBJ2-3): KAGVTQTPRYLIKTRGQQVTLSCSPISGHRSVSWYQQTPGQGLQFLFEYFSETQRNKGNFPGRFSGRQFSNSRSEMNVSTLELGDSALYLCASSLSIGVTDTQYFGPGTRLTVL.